The 8 T cell receptor beta chains presented below share a single source sample, sequenced in a study of blood T cell repertoires in COVID-19. The table came from immunoSEQ multiplex PCR; TCRdb's copy has only in-frame clones and leaves some out. The table records 400,000 to 550,000 clones, roughly 85% of them present only once. The sample consisted of PBMCs or T cells enriched from blood (not recorded which). The receptors shown here come from a woman younger than 35 with acute COVID-19.

The gene calls are TRBV30 and TRBJ2-1; 7 nucleotides match TRBD2. CDR1 and CDR2 (germline): GTSNPN, SVGIG (reference sequence). The CDR3 runs to 15 residues. With V trimmed by 2 bases and J by 4 bases, 8 bases remained unmatched. The CDR3 is CAWSRSGNPYNEQFF. DNA of the CDR3: TGTGCCTGGAGTAGGAGCGGGAACCCTTACAATGAGCAGTTCTTC.

V is TRBV14 and J is TRBJ2-7; TRBD2 might be the D (5 bases). Germline V gene lookup returns CDR1 SGHDN and CDR2 FVKESK. The germline V and J ends were trimmed by 4 bases and 4 bases, with 14 bases remaining between them. The CDR3 extends over 14 amino acids. Here the CDR3 reads CASSPRRVRYEQYF. CDR3 coding DNA: TGTGCCAGCAGCCCCCGGCGGGTACGGTACGAGCAGTACTTC.

The chain employs TRBV30 and TRBJ2-1, with TRBD2 identical over 9 bases. The CDR3 consists of 14 residues. V lost 2 bases to trimming and J lost 6 bases; unmatched junction nucleotides: 5. Germline V gene sequence: CDR1 GTSNPN, CDR2 SVGIG (reference sequence). This chain's CDR3 is CAWSSLAGRNEQFF. The CDR3 nucleotides read TGTGCCTGGAGTTCTCTAGCGGGACGCAATGAGCAGTTCTTC.

The chain recombines TRBV12-3 or TRBV12-4 with TRBJ2-2; D gene uncertain. V gave up 7 bases and J gave up 7 bases, with 13 bases separating them. CDR3 size: 13 residues. CDR3 coding DNA: TGTGCCAGCAAGATTCCAGATGGCGGGGAGCTGTTTTTT. The encoded protein is CASKIPDGGELFF.

This clone was detected once. J is TRBJ1-2 and V is TRBV11-2; D uncertain. The CDR3 has 13 amino acids. Trimming took 5 bases from V and 8 from J, leaving 15 bases between them. The V gene's germline CDR1 is SGHAT and CDR2 FQNNGV. CDR3 region: CASSERAAGGYTF. The DNA of the CDR3 is TGTGCCAGCAGCGAGAGGGCAGCAGGCGGCTACACCTTC.

The rearrangement joins TRBV7-9 to TRBJ2-7; D might be TRBD2 (6 bases). CDR1 and CDR2 (germline): SEHNR, FQNEAQ (reference sequence). V lost 5 bases and J lost 4, with 12 bases in between. CDR3 length: 13 amino acids. Here the CDR3 DNA reads TGTGCCAGCAGCGAGACGGGGGATTACGAGCAGTACTTC. It is translated as CASSETGDYEQYF.

The chain joins TRBV27 to TRBJ1-1, with a tentative D call TRBD1 (5 bases). The CDR3 consists of 17 residues. Between the trimmed V and J ends, which lost 5 bases and 0 bases, there was a span of 19 bases. Looked up from germline, CDR1 is MNHEY and CDR2 is SMNVEV (reference sequence). In nucleotides, the CDR3 is TGTGCCAGCAGTACAAATCGGGGCGGGGCCTTGAACACTGAAGCTTTCTTT. Its protein product is CASSTNRGGALNTEAFF.

This rearrangement joins TRBV7-6 to TRBJ2-7; 8 nucleotides line up with TRBD2. CDR3 length equals 17 residues. Losses at the gene ends were 4 bases for V and 6 bases for J; bases not matched to a gene: 17. In germline, CDR1 is SGHVS, CDR2 FNYEAQ. CDR3 nucleotides: TGTGCCAGCAGCTCCTCGGTGAATGAGCGGGGGCACGTCGAGCAGTACTTC. Translating gives CASSSSVNERGHVEQYF.